This TCR beta chain was identified in a study of cytomegalovirus exposure and HLA in healthy donors. It was with 60 Vbeta and 13 Jbeta primers that the PCR ran. Method: immunoSEQ multiplex PCR; TCRdb's copy keeps in-frame clones and lacks some. This table holds around 68,000 clones, less than 70% found once. The CDR3 is 14 amino acids. The germline CDR1 and CDR2 sequences are LNHDA and SQIVND (reference sequence). Losses at the gene ends were 6 bases for V and 6 bases for J; bases not matched to a gene: 4. Sequenced: PBMCs. The chain carries TRBV19 and TRBJ2-1; TRBD2 agrees at 11 bases. The receptor's source is a woman in her twenties or thirties in good health and CMV-seronegative. The DNA of the CDR3 is TGTGCCAGTAGCATTAGCGGGGGGGCCAATGAGCAGTTCTTC. Its translation: CASSISGGANEQFF.